These 17 T cell receptor beta chains originate from one sample sequenced in a study of beta chain features in type 1 diabetes. Expressed TCRB transcripts were sequenced because the isolated RNA had all been reverse transcribed beforehand. Using immunoSEQ multiplex PCR, the repertoire was profiled, and TCRdb retains in-frame clones only, with some absent. Found here are 140,000 to 150,000 clones, under 60% of them singletons; the top ten hold roughly 0.42%. Sequencing used Tregs from blood. The receptors were sampled from a man aged 18 to 29 in good health.

This chain links TRBV21-1 with TRBJ2-7; the D call in the table, TRBD1, was not verified against the DNA. TRBV21-1 is a documented pseudogene. The CDR3 loop spans 15 amino acids. Here the CDR3 DNA reads TGTGCCAGCAGCAAAGAAGACAGGGGAATCTACGAGCAGTACTTC. Its translation is CASSKEDRGIYEQYF.

The chain couples TRBV20-1 to TRBJ2-7; the D gene is possibly TRBD2 (5 bases). The CDR3 length is 10 residues. The germline V and J ends were trimmed by 6 bases and 7 bases, with 10 bases remaining between them. CDR1 and CDR2 (germline): DFQATT, SNEGSKA (reference sequence). CDR3 amino acids: CSAAKREQYF. The CDR3 DNA is TGCAGTGCCGCCAAGCGGGAGCAGTACTTC.

V and J are TRBV6-5 and TRBJ2-2; TRBD2 aligns across 8 bases. Germline CDR1 is MNHEY and CDR2 is SVGAGI. The CDR3 extends over 15 amino acids. Losses at the gene ends were 6 bases for V and 4 bases for J; bases not matched to a gene: 7. This CDR3 is CASSHGGAVTGELFF. The DNA for the CDR3 is TGTGCCAGCAGCCACGGGGGGGCTGTCACCGGGGAGCTGTTTTTT.

The chain is built from TRBV2 and TRBJ1-2; D may be TRBD1 (5 bases). The CDR3 contains 13 residues. Trimming took off 8 bases at V and 2 bases at J, with 12 bases between the two ends. Germline CDR1 SNHLY, CDR2 FYNNEI. The DNA for the CDR3 is TGTGCCAGCGGGGACGGGGGGAACTATGGCTACACCTTC. Its protein is CASGDGGNYGYTF.

The V gene is TRBV5-1, the J gene TRBJ1-1, with D uncertain. The ends were cut back, 1 base at V and 3 bases at J, with 16 bases in the middle. This CDR3 contains 16 residues. CDR1 and CDR2 from the germline V gene are SGHRS and YFSETQ. The DNA of the CDR3 is TGCGCCAGCAGCTTGCGATCGACCGGGTCCTACACTGAAGCTTTCTTT. Its protein product is CASSLRSTGSYTEAFF.

This clone showed up just a few times. This chain uses TRBV7-3 with TRBJ1-2; TRBD1 is a possible D gene (6 bases). V lost 0 bases and J 6 bases, leaving 8 bases between the germline ends. The CDR3 is 13 residues long. Germline CDR1 reads SGHTA; CDR2 reads FQGTGA. The CDR3 loop is CASSLTGTNGYTF. CDR3 sequence (DNA): TGTGCCAGCAGCTTAACCGGGACAAATGGCTACACCTTC.

The J gene is TRBJ1-5, the V gene TRBV7-6, with D unresolved. Trimming took off 0 bases at V and 7 bases at J, with 13 bases between the two ends. CDR3 length equals 15 residues. Germline V lookup: CDR1 SGHVS, CDR2 FNYEAQ. CDR3 sequence: CASSLAEALGQPQHF. CDR3 bases: TGTGCCAGCAGCTTAGCGGAGGCGTTAGGGCAGCCCCAGCATTTT.

This clone appeared a few times. This rearrangement joins TRBV28 to TRBJ2-3; 7 bases align to TRBD2. The CDR3 runs to 16 residues. Germline CDR1 MDHEN, CDR2 SYDVKM. After removal of 4 bases from V and 5 bases from J, the junction contained 12 bases not matched to a gene. In DNA, the CDR3 is TGTGCCAGCAGTTCCCTAGCGGCCGCTGAAGGAGATACGCAGTATTTT. This codes for CASSSLAAAEGDTQYF. Complete variable domain (other parts from reference TRBV28 and TRBJ2-3): DVKVTQSSRYLVKRTGEKVFLECVQDMDHENMFWYRQDPGLGLRLIYFSYDVKMKEKGDIPEGYSVSREKKERFSLILESASTNQTSMYLCASSSLAAAEGDTQYFGPGTRLTVL.

The rearrangement uses TRBV5-4 and TRBJ2-5; D perhaps matches TRBD2 (6 bases). The assigned J gene may be wrong: the sequence end matches TRBJ2-7 better. The CDR3 contains 15 residues. In germline, CDR1 is SGHNT, CDR2 YYREEE (reference sequence). Here the CDR3 reads CASSFGGSGTYEQYF. Written as DNA, the CDR3 is TGTGCCAGCAGCTTTGGTGGTAGCGGAACCTACGAGCAGTACTTC.

CDR3 amino acids: CASSGGTSGRGETQYF. The DNA for the CDR3 is TGTGCCAGCAGCGGGGGAACTAGCGGGAGAGGAGAGACCCAGTACTTC. The J gene is TRBJ2-5, the V gene TRBV5-6; TRBD2 matches 11 bases. Per the germline V gene, CDR1 is SGHDT and CDR2 is YYEEEE. The junction had 9 bases not matched to a gene; V was cut back by 4 bases and J by 4 bases. The CDR3 sequence is 16 residues long.

This clone occurred a few times. J is TRBJ2-7 and V is TRBV4-3; 8 bases agree with TRBD1. J gave up 2 bases and V 2 bases, and 8 bases lay outside the gene matches. The CDR3 length is 16 residues. Germline V gives CDR1 LGHNA, CDR2 YSLEER. The CDR3 sequence: CASSQRWTGRTYEQYF. The CDR3 DNA is TGCGCCAGCAGCCAAAGATGGACAGGGCGGACCTACGAGCAGTACTTC.

V is TRBV7-9 and J is TRBJ1-1; no firm D call. Germline CDR1 reads SEHNR; CDR2 reads FQNEAQ (reference sequence). The CDR3 has 13 amino acids. V lost 4 bases, J lost 5 bases, and 11 bases lay in between. The CDR3: CASSSPARTEAFF. The CDR3 DNA reads as TGTGCCAGCAGCTCCCCGGCGCGGACTGAAGCTTTCTTT.

The chain recombines TRBV7-3 with TRBJ2-5, with 9 bases that match TRBD2. Germline V CDR1 and CDR2: SGHTA, FQGTGA. CDR3 size: 19 residues. The V gene end was trimmed by 5 bases and the J gene end by 5 bases; junction bases not matched to a gene: 21. CDR3 sequence reads: CASSPTGGAVRGGVETQYF. For the CDR3, the DNA is TGTGCCAGCAGCCCCACCGGGGGGGCTGTGCGGGGGGGCGTGGAGACCCAGTACTTC.

This clone was detected only a few times. The CDR3 loop reads CASSPHQGTGANVLTF. CDR3 in DNA: TGTGCCAGCAGCCCCCACCAGGGAACTGGGGCCAACGTCCTGACTTTC. The chain uses TRBV13 and TRBJ2-6; D may be TRBD1 (5 bases). V was cut by 5 bases and J by 2 bases, with 13 bases left in between. CDR3 length: 16 amino acids. Germline values: CDR1 PRHDT, CDR2 FYEKMQ (reference sequence). Variable domain in full (rest from reference TRBV13 and TRBJ2-6): AAGVIQSPRHLIKEKRETATLKCYPIPRHDTVYWYQQGPGQDPQFLISFYEKMQSDKGSIPDRFSAQQFSDYHSELNMSSLELGDSALYFCASSPHQGTGANVLTFGAGSRLTVL.

The sample holds a few counts of this clone. This rearrangement joins TRBV6-1 to TRBJ1-5, with 7 bases aligning to TRBD1. The germline V gene has CDR1 MNHNS and CDR2 SASEGT. V trimming: 3 bases; J trimming: 7 bases; junction bases outside the gene matches: 6. The CDR3 consists of 14 residues. CDR3 region: CASSEGQRRQPQHF. CDR3 sequence (DNA): TGTGCCAGCAGTGAGGGACAGAGAAGACAGCCCCAGCATTTT.

The rearrangement joins TRBV7-9 to TRBJ2-7; 7 bases line up with TRBD1. The CDR3 length is 11 residues. Germline V gives CDR1 SEHNR, CDR2 FQNEAQ (reference sequence). The V gene end was trimmed by 4 bases and the J gene end by 6 bases; junction bases not matched to a gene: 0. This chain's CDR3 is CASSYRGEQYF. DNA of the CDR3: TGTGCCAGCAGCTACAGGGGCGAGCAGTACTTC.

V usage is TRBV25-1 and J usage is TRBJ2-1; D ambiguous. The CDR3 spans 14 residues. In germline, CDR1 is MGHDK, CDR2 SYGVNS. Trimming removed 5 bases from V and 6 bases from J, with 14 bases in between. The CDR3: CASSRHGRFNEQFF. CDR3 in DNA: TGTGCCAGCAGTCGCCACGGTCGATTCAATGAGCAGTTCTTC.